Each of the 25 T cell receptor beta chains below was sequenced from the same sample in a study of memory CD4+ T cells and cytomegalovirus serostatus. The assay was immunoSEQ multiplex PCR, and TCRdb's table has in-frame clones only and misses some. The table includes 50,000 to 75,000 clones, approximately 78% detected once. The sort gate was single viable CD3+CD4+CD8-CD45RO+ cells for memory CD4+ T cells. The sequenced material came from memory CD4+ T cells from blood. The source is an adult in good health and CMV-seronegative.

The chain is built from TRBV29-1 and TRBJ2-3; tentative D call: TRBD2 (6 bases). The length of the CDR3 is 14 residues. V was trimmed by 3 bases and J by 1 base, leaving 11 bases between them. Germline V gives CDR1 SQVTM, CDR2 ANQGSEA. The CDR3 region is CSVDGGGGTDTQYF. The DNA for the CDR3 is TGCAGCGTTGATGGTGGCGGGGGCACAGATACGCAGTATTTT.

The chain links TRBV2 to TRBJ2-3; TRBD1 matches at 8 bases. The V segment lost 6 bases and the J segment 1 base; nucleotides outside the gene matches: 3. From germline, CDR1 is SNHLY and CDR2 FYNNEI. This CDR3 comprises 14 residues. The CDR3 sequence: CASRTGGGTDTQYF. CDR3 bases: TGTGCCAGCAGAACAGGGGGAGGCACAGATACGCAGTATTTT.

The CDR3 region has the DNA TGTGCCAGCTGGCCAGGCGGGGGGGGTCGTACGCAGTATTTT. Residues: CASWPGGGGRTQYF. The chain joins TRBV6-5 to TRBJ2-3; 9 positions match TRBD2. The V gene's germline CDR1 is MNHEY and CDR2 SVGAGI. The CDR3 has 14 residues. V gave up 8 bases and J gave up 8 bases; unmatched junction bases: 11.

The V call is TRBV5-1, the J call TRBJ1-1, with TRBD1 as a possible D gene (5 bases). The CDR3 is made up of 14 amino acids. Trimming left V 3 bases short and J 2 bases short, with 11 bases between. Germline-derived CDR1 and CDR2 are SGHRS and YFSETQ. CDR3 nucleotides: TGCGCCAGCAGCTCCGGCGGGGGAAACACTGAAGCTTTCTTT. This encodes CASSSGGGNTEAFF.

V usage is TRBV7-9 and J usage is TRBJ1-4; D is ambiguous. Trimming shortened V by 3 bases and J by 8 bases, and 16 bases separated the two germline ends. CDR3 length: 15 amino acids. Germline assignment: CDR1 SEHNR and CDR2 FQNEAQ (reference sequence). The DNA of the CDR3 is TGTGCCAGCAGCTTGTTTAGGGAGGCCGAGGAAAAACTGTTTTTT. It codes for CASSLFREAEEKLFF.

V gene TRBV5-1 combines with J gene TRBJ1-5, with a possible D match to TRBD1 (6 bases). The CDR3 runs to 16 residues. Germline V gene sequence: CDR1 SGHRS, CDR2 YFSETQ. V was cut by 0 bases and J by 3 bases, with 13 bases left in between. The CDR3 protein is CASSLDGDTFNQPQHF. In DNA form, the CDR3 reads TGCGCCAGCAGCTTGGACGGGGACACCTTCAATCAGCCCCAGCATTTT.

This clone showed up just a few times. The genes are TRBV30 and TRBJ1-1; D is unresolved. V gave up 0 bases and J gave up 0 bases, with 5 bases separating them. This CDR3 region has 13 residues. The germline CDR1 and CDR2 sequences are GTSNPN and SVGIG (reference sequence). CDR3 sequence: CAWSVGVNTEAFF. The CDR3 nucleotides read TGTGCCTGGAGTGTGGGAGTGAACACTGAAGCTTTCTTT.

This clone turned up a few times. The chain has TRBV28 and TRBJ2-7, with 8 bases identical to TRBD1. The CDR3 extends over 14 amino acids. Unmatched junction bases numbered 6, after V lost 5 bases and J lost 3 bases. CDR1 and CDR2 (germline): MDHEN, SYDVKM. The CDR3 sequence is CASSNGQGNYEQYF. In DNA, the CDR3 is TGTGCCAGCAGTAATGGACAGGGAAACTACGAGCAGTACTTC.

V usage is TRBV6-6 and J usage is TRBJ1-1, with TRBD1 matching 10 bases. The CDR3 loop spans 13 amino acids. Looked up from germline, CDR1 is MNHNY and CDR2 is SVGAGI (reference sequence). V gave up 5 bases and J gave up 4 bases; unmatched junction bases: 1. The CDR3 sequence: CASSDRGLTEAFF. CDR3 coding DNA: TGTGCCAGCAGTGACAGGGGGCTCACTGAAGCTTTCTTT.

This clone was found once. The chain uses TRBV4-1 and TRBJ1-3; D might be TRBD1 (6 bases). V lost 3 bases to trimming and J lost 0 bases, with 18 bases between them. The CDR3 length is 18 residues. The germline CDR1 and CDR2 sequences are MGHRA and YSYEKL. The CDR3 DNA sequence: TGCGCCAGCAGCCAGGGGGCCTTGCACGGCAGCTCTGGAAACACCATATATTTT. The encoded protein is CASSQGALHGSSGNTIYF.

The J gene is TRBJ2-1, the V gene TRBV5-4; D might be TRBD1 or TRBD2, each matching 5 bases. Trimming removed 2 bases at V and 7 bases at J, with 19 bases between. This CDR3 region has 16 residues. Looked up from germline, CDR1 is SGHNT and CDR2 is YYREEE (reference sequence). For the CDR3, the DNA is TGTGCCAGCAGCTTACCAATCCGGGACGCCACTAATGAGCAGTTCTTC. As protein: CASSLPIRDATNEQFF.

This chain uses TRBV6-5 with TRBJ2-1; TRBD2 is a possible D gene (5 bases). Trimming removed 0 bases from V and 6 bases from J, with 9 bases in between. CDR3 size: 14 residues. CDR1 is MNHEY, CDR2 SVGAGI, per germline. CDR3: CASSYSSGFNEQFF. CDR3 DNA: TGTGCCAGCAGTTACTCGTCGGGGTTCAATGAGCAGTTCTTC.

The CDR3 loop is CASSYGRGTQDNAFF. The CDR3 DNA sequence: TGCGCCAGCAGCTATGGGAGGGGGACACAGGATAATGCTTTCTTT. The chain has TRBV5-1 and TRBJ1-1; possibly TRBD1 for D (6 bases). Germline-derived CDR1 and CDR2 are SGHRS and YFSETQ. The V end lost 3 bases, the J end lost 11 bases, and 23 bases lay between the germline ends. CDR3 length: 15 residues.

The J gene is TRBJ2-5, the V gene TRBV19; no definite D call. The CDR3 has 15 amino acids. Trimming pared 3 bases from V and 2 bases from J, leaving 13 bases between. Germline V lookup: CDR1 LNHDA, CDR2 SQIVND (reference sequence). CDR3 protein: CASSMVAGIQETQYF. DNA of the CDR3: TGTGCCAGTAGTATGGTGGCCGGAATTCAAGAGACCCAGTACTTC.

This chain joins TRBV2 and TRBJ1-4; 8 bases are a match to TRBD1. Germline-derived CDR1 and CDR2 are SNHLY and FYNNEI. After removal of 6 bases from V and 3 bases from J, the junction contained 9 bases not matched to a gene. CDR3 length: 16 amino acids. CDR3 DNA sequence: TGTGCCAGCAGAGAGACAGGGGTCTTGGCTAATGAAAAACTGTTTTTT. It translates to CASRETGVLANEKLFF.

The rearrangement joins TRBV27 to TRBJ2-3; 10 positions match TRBD2. The germline V gene has CDR1 MNHEY and CDR2 SMNVEV (reference sequence). The CDR3 is 16 residues long. Losses at the gene ends were 6 bases for V and 6 bases for J; bases not matched to a gene: 12. The CDR3 nucleotides read TGTGCCAGCAGCGGGGGAGCGGGAGGGACGAGGGATACGCAGTATTTT. Translated, it gives CASSGGAGGTRDTQYF.

V is TRBV6-4 and J is TRBJ2-3, with 12 bases identical to TRBD2. Germline CDR1 and CDR2: MRHNA and SNTAGT. The CDR3 covers 14 residues. J lost 11 bases, V lost 2 bases, and 5 bases had no gene match. The CDR3 DNA reads as TGTGCCAGCAGTGACCAGGGACTAGCGGGTAGGCAGTATTTT. It is translated as CASSDQGLAGRQYF.

The rearrangement joins TRBV6-1 to TRBJ1-2, with D unresolved. Germline CDR1 is MNHNS and CDR2 is SASEGT. The CDR3 is 13 amino acids. Trimming took 5 bases from V and 1 from J, leaving 8 bases between them. For the CDR3, the DNA is TGTGCCAGCAGTCAAGGGATTAACTATGGCTACACCTTC. This encodes CASSQGINYGYTF.

A few counts support this clone. The J gene is TRBJ2-2, the V gene TRBV5-1, with 7 bases matching TRBD2. After removal of 4 bases from V and 7 bases from J, the junction contained 7 bases not matched to a gene. CDR1 and CDR2 from the germline V gene are SGHRS and YFSETQ. The CDR3 extends over 14 amino acids. The CDR3 nucleotides read TGCGCCAGCAGCGGGGGGGATCCGGTCGGGGAGCTGTTTTTT. It is translated as CASSGGDPVGELFF. The full variable domain, rest sourced from reference TRBV5-1 and TRBJ2-2, is KAGVTQTPRYLIKTRGQQVTLSCSPISGHRSVSWYQQTPGQGLQFLFEYFSETQRNKGNFPGRFSGRQFSNSRSEMNVSTLELGDSALYLCASSGGDPVGELFFGEGSRLTVL.

V usage is TRBV15 and J usage is TRBJ2-1; D is ambiguous. CDR1 is LNHNV and CDR2 is YYDKDF in the germline V gene (reference sequence). The CDR3 spans 12 residues. Trimming removed 2 bases from V and 5 bases from J, with 4 bases in between. CDR3: CATSRRDNEQFF. In DNA, the CDR3 is TGTGCCACCAGCAGACGGGACAATGAGCAGTTCTTC.

This clone came up once. This rearrangement joins TRBV4-1 to TRBJ1-3; D gene unclear. The germline V and J ends were trimmed by 5 bases and 1 base, with 21 bases remaining between them. The CDR3 sequence is 18 residues long. CDR1 and CDR2 (germline): MGHRA, YSYEKL. In DNA, the CDR3 is TGCGCCAGCAGCACTCCGGGGTGGTCCCCCTCTTCTGGAAACACCATATATTTT. Encoded protein: CASSTPGWSPSSGNTIYF.

This clone was found once. The chain recombines TRBV11-2 with TRBJ2-3; 7 nucleotides match TRBD2. V gave up 5 bases and J gave up 2 bases; unmatched junction bases: 7. The germline gives CDR1 SGHAT, CDR2 FQNNGV. The CDR3 runs to 15 residues. CDR3 bases: TGTGCCAGCAGCCAAGGGGACTATTTCACAGATACGCAGTATTTT. Its translation is CASSQGDYFTDTQYF.

The chain links TRBV19 to TRBJ2-7, with 12 bases that match TRBD1. The length of the CDR3 is 20 residues. V gave up 6 bases and J gave up 2 bases; unmatched junction bases: 20. From germline, CDR1 is LNHDA and CDR2 SQIVND (reference sequence). The DNA for the CDR3 is TGTGCCAGTAGCACCCGACCCGGGACAGGGGGCTCGGGTGGAGCCTACGAGCAGTACTTC. Translation gives CASSTRPGTGGSGGAYEQYF.

The chain carries TRBV9 and TRBJ2-3, with 11 bases lining up with TRBD2. Trimming removed 2 bases from V and 6 bases from J; junction bases left unmatched: 8. The germline V gene has CDR1 SGDLS and CDR2 YYNGEE. The CDR3 contains 16 residues. The CDR3 loop reads CASSVVAGGPEDTQYF. In DNA, the CDR3 is TGTGCCAGCAGCGTCGTAGCGGGAGGGCCAGAGGATACGCAGTATTTT.

The table lists this clone with a few counts. This chain joins TRBV6-1 and TRBJ1-5; no clear D gene. CDR3 length: 15 residues. Germline CDR1 and CDR2: MNHNS and SASEGT. The germline V and J ends were trimmed by 1 base and 2 bases, with 9 bases remaining between them. The CDR3, as DNA: TGTGCCAGCAGTGAAGGCCCAGCAGGCAATCAGCCCCAGCATTTT. It yields the protein CASSEGPAGNQPQHF.